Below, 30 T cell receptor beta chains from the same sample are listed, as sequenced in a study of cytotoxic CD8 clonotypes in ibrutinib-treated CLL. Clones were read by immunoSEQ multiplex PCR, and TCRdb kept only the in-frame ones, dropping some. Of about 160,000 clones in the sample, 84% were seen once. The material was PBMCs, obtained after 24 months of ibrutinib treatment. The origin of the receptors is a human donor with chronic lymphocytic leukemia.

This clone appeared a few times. The CDR3 nucleotides read TGTGCCAGCAGCCAAGGGACAGGGCAGGGAGGTGCTTTACGCCAGCCCCAGCATTTT. Residues: CASSQGTGQGGALRQPQHF. The chain joins TRBV4-2 to TRBJ1-5; 8 bases are a match to TRBD1. CDR3 size: 19 residues. The germline CDR1 and CDR2 sequences are LGHNA and YNFKEQ. V shed 1 base, J shed 7 bases, and the junction held 18 bases outside the gene matches.

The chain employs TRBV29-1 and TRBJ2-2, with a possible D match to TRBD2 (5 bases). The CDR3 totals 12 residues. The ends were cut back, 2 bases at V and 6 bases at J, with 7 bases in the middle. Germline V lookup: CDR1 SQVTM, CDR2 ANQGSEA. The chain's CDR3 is CSVEISAGELFF. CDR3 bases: TGCAGCGTTGAAATTAGCGCCGGGGAGCTGTTTTTT.

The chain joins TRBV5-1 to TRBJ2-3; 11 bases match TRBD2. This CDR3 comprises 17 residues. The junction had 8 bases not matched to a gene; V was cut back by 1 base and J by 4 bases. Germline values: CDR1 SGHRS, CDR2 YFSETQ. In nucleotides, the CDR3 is TGCGCCAGCAGCTTGTCAATTAGCGGGGGGGCGGCAGATACGCAGTATTTT. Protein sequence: CASSLSISGGAADTQYF.

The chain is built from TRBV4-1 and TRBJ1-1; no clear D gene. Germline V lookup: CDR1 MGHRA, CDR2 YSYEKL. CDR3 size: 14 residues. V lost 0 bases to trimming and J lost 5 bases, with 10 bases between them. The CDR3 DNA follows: TGCGCCAGCAGCCAAGAAAGGAGAGGTACTGAAGCTTTCTTT. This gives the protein CASSQERRGTEAFF.

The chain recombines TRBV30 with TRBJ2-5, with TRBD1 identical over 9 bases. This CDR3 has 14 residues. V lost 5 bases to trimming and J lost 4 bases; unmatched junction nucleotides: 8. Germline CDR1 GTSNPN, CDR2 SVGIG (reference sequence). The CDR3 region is CAWATGGVRETQYF. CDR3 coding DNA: TGTGCCTGGGCGACAGGGGGAGTTCGAGAGACCCAGTACTTC. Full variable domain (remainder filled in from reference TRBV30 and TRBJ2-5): SQTIHQWPATLVQPVGSPLSLECTVEGTSNPNLYWYRQAAGRGLQLLFYSVGIGQISSEVPQNLSASRPQDRQFILSSKKLLLSDSGFYLCAWATGGVRETQYFGPGTRLLVL.

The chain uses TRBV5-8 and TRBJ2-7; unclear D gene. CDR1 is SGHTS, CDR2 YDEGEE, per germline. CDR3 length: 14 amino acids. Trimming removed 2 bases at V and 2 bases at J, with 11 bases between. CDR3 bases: TGTGCCAGCAGCTTTGGGCTTTCGACCTACGAGCAGTACTTC. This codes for CASSFGLSTYEQYF.

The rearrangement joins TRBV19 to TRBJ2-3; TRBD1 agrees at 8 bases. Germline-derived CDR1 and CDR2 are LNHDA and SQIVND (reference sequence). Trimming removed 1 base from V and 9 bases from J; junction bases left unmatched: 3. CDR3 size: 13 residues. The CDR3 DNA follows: TGTGCCAGTAGTATAGGCCGACAGGGGACGCAGTATTTT. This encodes CASSIGRQGTQYF.

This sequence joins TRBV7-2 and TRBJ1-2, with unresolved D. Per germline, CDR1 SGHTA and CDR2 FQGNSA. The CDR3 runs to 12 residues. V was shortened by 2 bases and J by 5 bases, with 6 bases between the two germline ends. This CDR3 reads CASSLSAYGYTF. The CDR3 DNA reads TGTGCCAGCAGCTTATCCGCGTATGGCTACACCTTC.

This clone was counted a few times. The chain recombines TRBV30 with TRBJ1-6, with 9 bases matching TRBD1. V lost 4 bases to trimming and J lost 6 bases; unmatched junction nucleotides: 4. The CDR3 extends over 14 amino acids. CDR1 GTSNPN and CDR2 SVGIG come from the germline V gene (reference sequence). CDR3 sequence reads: CAWIRDRVNSPLHF. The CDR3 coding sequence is TGTGCCTGGATTAGGGACAGGGTTAATTCACCCCTCCACTTT.

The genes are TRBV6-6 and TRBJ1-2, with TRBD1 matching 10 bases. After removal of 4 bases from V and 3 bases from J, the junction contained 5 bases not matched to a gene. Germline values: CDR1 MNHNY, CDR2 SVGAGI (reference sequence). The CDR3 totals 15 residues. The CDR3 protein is CASSLGQGTDYGYTF. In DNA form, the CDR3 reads TGTGCCAGCAGTTTGGGACAGGGGACGGACTATGGCTACACCTTC.

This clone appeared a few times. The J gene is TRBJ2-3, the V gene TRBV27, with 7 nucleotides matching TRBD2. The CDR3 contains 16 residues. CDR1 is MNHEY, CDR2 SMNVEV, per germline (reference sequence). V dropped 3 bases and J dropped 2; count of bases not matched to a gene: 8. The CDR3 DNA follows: TGTGCCAGCAGTTTGGGAGGGCTAGCGGTCACAGATACGCAGTATTTT. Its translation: CASSLGGLAVTDTQYF.

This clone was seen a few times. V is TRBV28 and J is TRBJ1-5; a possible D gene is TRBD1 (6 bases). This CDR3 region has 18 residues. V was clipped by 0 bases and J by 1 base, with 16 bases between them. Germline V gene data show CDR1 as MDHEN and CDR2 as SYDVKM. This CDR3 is CASSLWGSRGESNQPQHF. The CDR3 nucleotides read TGTGCCAGCAGTTTATGGGGTTCAAGGGGGGAGAGCAATCAGCCCCAGCATTTT.

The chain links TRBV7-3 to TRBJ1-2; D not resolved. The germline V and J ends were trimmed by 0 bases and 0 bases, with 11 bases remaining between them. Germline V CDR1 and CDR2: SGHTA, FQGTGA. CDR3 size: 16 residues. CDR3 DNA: TGTGCCAGCAGCTTAACCACCAATCCCACTAACTATGGCTACACCTTC. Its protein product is CASSLTTNPTNYGYTF.

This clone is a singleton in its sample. DNA for the CDR3: TGTGCCAGCAGCTTAGCTCAGCTTTATGGCTACACCTTC. Translation gives CASSLAQLYGYTF. This chain joins TRBV5-6 and TRBJ1-2; D not certain. Trimming took off 2 bases at V and 5 bases at J, with 10 bases between the two ends. The CDR3 contains 13 residues. CDR1 is SGHDT, CDR2 YYEEEE, per germline.

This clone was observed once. CDR3 loop: CASSLGPRENIQYF. The CDR3 region has the DNA TGCGCCAGCAGCTTAGGGCCACGGGAAAACATTCAGTACTTC. V is TRBV5-1 and J is TRBJ2-4; D ambiguous. CDR1 and CDR2 (germline): SGHRS, YFSETQ. The CDR3 loop spans 14 amino acids. Trimming stripped 2 bases from V and 5 bases from J, with 11 bases between. Using reference TRBV5-1 and TRBJ2-4 for the parts outside the CDR3, the full variable domain is KAGVTQTPRYLIKTRGQQVTLSCSPISGHRSVSWYQQTPGQGLQFLFEYFSETQRNKGNFPGRFSGRQFSNSRSEMNVSTLELGDSALYLCASSLGPRENIQYFGAGTRLSVL.

The DNA for the CDR3 is TGTGCCAGCAGTTACGAGGGGGGCTACACCTTC. Residues: CASSYEGGYTF. The chain employs TRBV6-6 and TRBJ1-2, with D possibly being TRBD1 (5 bases). The germline V gene has CDR1 MNHNY and CDR2 SVGAGI (reference sequence). Trimming removed 2 bases at V and 8 bases at J, with 6 bases between. CDR3 length: 11 residues.

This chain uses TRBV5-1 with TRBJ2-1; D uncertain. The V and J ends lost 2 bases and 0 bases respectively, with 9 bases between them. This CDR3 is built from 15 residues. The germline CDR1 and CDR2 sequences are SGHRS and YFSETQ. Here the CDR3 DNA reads TGCGCCAGCAGCTTCGGCCTTAGCTCCTACAATGAGCAGTTCTTC. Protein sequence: CASSFGLSSYNEQFF. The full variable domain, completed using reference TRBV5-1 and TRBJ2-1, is KAGVTQTPRYLIKTRGQQVTLSCSPISGHRSVSWYQQTPGQGLQFLFEYFSETQRNKGNFPGRFSGRQFSNSRSEMNVSTLELGDSALYLCASSFGLSSYNEQFFGPGTRLTVL.

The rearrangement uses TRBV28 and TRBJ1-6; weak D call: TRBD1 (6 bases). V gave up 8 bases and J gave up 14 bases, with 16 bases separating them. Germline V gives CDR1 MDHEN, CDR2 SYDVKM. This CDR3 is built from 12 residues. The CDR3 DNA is TGTGCCAGCCTCGGGGGGGGCAGGGCCCTCCACTTT. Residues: CASLGGGRALHF.

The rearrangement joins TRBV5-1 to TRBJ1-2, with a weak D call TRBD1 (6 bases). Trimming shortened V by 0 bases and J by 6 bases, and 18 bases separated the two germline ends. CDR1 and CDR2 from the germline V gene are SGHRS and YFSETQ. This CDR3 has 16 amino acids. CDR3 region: CASSLGGTTGRNGYTF. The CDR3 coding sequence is TGCGCCAGCAGCTTGGGGGGTACCACAGGGAGGAATGGCTACACCTTC.

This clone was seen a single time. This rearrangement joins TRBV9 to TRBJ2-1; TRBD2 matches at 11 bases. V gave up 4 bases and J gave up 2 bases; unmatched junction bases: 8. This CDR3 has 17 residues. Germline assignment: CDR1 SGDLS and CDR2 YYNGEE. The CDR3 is CASSPTLAGATYNEQFF. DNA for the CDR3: TGTGCCAGCAGCCCCACACTAGCGGGAGCCACCTACAATGAGCAGTTCTTC.

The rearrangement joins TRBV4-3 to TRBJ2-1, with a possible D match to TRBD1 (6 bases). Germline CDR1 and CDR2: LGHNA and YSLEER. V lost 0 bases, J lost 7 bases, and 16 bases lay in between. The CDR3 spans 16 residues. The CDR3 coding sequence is TGCGCCAGCAGCCAAGATGGGGTAGCGAGGGGGAATGAGCAGTTCTTC. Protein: CASSQDGVARGNEQFF.

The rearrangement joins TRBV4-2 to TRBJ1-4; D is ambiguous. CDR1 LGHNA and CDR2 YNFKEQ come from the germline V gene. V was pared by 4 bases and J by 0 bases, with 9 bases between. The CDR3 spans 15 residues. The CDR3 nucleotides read TGTGCCAGCAGCCCCGGGTCCTCAACTAATGAAAAACTGTTTTTT. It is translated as CASSPGSSTNEKLFF.

The chain's CDR3 is CASNTQGTKYEQYF. The CDR3, as DNA: TGCGCCAGCAACACCCAGGGTACTAAATACGAGCAGTACTTC. The V and J genes are TRBV5-1 and TRBJ2-7; a weak D match, TRBD1 (5 bases). The germline CDR1 and CDR2 sequences are SGHRS and YFSETQ. The length of the CDR3 is 14 residues. With 6 bases removed from V and 4 bases from J, the gap between germline ends came to 17 bases.

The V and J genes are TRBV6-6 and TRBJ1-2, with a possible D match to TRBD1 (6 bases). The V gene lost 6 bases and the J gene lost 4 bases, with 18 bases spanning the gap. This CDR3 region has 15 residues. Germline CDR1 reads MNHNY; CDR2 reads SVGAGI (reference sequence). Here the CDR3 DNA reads TGTGCCAGCAGCCTGAGGGGGGCTGGGGCCTATGGCTACACCTTC. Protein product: CASSLRGAGAYGYTF.

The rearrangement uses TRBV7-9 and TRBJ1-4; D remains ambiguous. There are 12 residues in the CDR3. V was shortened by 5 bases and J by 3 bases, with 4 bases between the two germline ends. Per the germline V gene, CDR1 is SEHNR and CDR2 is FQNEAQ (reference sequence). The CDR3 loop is CASSVSNEKLFF. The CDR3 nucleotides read TGTGCCAGCAGCGTTTCTAATGAAAAACTGTTTTTT.

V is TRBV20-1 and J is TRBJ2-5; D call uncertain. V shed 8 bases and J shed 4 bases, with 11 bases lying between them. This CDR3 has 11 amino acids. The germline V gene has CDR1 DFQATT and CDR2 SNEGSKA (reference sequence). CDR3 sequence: CSYTNRETQYF. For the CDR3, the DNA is TGCAGTTATACTAATCGAGAGACCCAGTACTTC.

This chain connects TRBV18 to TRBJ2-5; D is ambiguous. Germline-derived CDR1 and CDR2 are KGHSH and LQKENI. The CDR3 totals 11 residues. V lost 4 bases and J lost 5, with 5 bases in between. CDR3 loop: CASSLGETQYF. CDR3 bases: TGTGCCAGCTCACTCGGGGAGACCCAGTACTTC.

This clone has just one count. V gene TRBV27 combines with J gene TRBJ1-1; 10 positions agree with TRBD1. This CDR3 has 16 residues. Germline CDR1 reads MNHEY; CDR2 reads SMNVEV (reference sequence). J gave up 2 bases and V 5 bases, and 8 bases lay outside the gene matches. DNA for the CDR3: TGTGCCAGCAGTCAAACGGGACAGGGGACAAACACTGAAGCTTTCTTT. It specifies CASSQTGQGTNTEAFF.

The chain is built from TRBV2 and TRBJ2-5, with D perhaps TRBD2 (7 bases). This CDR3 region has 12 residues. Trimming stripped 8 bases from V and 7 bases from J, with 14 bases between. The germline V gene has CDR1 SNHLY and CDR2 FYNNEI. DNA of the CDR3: TGTGCCAGCTGGAGGGGGGGGTTGACCCAGTACTTC. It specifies CASWRGGLTQYF.

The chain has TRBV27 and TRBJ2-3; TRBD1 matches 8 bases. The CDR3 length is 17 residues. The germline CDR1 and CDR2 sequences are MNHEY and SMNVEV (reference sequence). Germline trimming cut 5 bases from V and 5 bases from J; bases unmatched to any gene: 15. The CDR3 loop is CASSRDFAGGWEDTQYF. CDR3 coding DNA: TGTGCCAGCAGTCGAGATTTCGCAGGGGGCTGGGAAGATACGCAGTATTTT.